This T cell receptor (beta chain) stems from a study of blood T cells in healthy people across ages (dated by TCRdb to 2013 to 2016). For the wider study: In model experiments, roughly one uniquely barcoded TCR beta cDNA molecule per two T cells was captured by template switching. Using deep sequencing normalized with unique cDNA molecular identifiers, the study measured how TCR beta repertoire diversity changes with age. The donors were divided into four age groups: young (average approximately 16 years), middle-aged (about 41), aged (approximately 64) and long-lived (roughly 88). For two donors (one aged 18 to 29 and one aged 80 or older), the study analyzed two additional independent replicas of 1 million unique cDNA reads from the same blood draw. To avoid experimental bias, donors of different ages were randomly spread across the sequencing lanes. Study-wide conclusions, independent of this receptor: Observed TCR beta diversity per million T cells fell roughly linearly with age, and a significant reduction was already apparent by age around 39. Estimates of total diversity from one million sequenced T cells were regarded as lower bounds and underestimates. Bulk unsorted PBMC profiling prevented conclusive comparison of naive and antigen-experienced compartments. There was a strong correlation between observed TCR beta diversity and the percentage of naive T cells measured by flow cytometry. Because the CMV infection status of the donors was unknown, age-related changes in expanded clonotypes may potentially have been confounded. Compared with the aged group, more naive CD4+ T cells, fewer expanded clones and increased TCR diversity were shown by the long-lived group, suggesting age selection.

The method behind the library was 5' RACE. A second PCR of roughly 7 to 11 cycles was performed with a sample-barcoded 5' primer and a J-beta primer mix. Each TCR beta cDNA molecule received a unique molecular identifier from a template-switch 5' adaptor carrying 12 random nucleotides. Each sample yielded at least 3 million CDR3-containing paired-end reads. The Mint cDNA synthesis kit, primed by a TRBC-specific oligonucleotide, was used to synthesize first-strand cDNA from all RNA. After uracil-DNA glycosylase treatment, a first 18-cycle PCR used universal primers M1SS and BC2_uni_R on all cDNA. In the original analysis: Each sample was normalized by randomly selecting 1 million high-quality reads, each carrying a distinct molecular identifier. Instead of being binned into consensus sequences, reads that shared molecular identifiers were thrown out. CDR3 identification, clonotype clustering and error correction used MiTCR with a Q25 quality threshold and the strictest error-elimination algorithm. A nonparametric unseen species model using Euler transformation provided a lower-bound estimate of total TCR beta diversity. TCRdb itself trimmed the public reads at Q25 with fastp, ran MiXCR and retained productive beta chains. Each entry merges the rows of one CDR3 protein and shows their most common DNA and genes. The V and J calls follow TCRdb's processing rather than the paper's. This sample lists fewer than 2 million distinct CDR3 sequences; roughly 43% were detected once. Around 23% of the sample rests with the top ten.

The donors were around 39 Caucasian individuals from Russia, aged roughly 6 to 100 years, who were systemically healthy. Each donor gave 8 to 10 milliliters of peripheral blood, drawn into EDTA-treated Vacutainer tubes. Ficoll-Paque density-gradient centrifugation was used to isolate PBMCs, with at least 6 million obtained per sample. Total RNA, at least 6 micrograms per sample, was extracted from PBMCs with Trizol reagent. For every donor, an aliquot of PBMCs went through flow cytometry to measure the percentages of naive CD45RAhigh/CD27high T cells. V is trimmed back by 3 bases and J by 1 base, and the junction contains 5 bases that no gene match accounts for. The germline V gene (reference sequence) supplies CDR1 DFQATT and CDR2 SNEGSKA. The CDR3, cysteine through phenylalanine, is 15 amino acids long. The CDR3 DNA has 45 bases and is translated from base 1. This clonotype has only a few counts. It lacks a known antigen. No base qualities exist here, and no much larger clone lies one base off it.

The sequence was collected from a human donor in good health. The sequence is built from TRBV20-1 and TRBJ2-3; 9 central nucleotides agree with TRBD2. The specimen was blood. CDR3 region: CSARILAGGTDTQYF. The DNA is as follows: TGCAGTGCTAGGATCTTAGCGGGGGGCACAGATACGCAGTATTTT.